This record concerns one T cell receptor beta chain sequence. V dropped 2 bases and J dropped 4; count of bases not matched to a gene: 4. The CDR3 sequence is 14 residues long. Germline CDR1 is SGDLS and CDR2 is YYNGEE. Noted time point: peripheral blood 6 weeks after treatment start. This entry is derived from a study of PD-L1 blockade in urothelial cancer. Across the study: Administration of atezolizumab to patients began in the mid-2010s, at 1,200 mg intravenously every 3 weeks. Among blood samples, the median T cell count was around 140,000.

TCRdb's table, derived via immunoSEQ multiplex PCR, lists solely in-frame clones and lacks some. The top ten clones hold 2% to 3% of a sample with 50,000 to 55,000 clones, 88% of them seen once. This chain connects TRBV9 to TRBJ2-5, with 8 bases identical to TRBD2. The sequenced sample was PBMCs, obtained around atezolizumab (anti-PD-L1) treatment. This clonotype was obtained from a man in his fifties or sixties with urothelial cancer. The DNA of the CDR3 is TGTGCCAGCAGCGTGAGGCGGGAGGCAGAGACCCAGTACTTC. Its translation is CASSVRREAETQYF.